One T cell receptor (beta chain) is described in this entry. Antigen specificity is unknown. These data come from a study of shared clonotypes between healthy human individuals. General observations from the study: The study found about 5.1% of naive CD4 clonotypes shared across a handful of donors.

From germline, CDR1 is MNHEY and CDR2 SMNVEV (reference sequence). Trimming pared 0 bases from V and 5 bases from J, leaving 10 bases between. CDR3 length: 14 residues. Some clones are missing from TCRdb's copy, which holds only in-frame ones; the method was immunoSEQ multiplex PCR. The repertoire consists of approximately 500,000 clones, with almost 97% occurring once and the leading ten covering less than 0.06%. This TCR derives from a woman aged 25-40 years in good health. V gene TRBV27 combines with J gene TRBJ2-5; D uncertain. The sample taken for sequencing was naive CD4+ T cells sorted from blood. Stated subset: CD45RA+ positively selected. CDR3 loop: CASSLSGRLETQYF. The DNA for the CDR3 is TGTGCCAGCAGTTTATCCGGTCGTTTGGAGACCCAGTACTTC.